A single sample is the source of the 32 T cell receptor beta chains below, sequenced in a study of CD8 T cells in ankylosing spondylitis (TCRdb year 2017). Library preparation employed 5' RACE. This sample was sequenced with an Illumina HiSeq 2500. The raw public data were reprocessed by TCRdb itself: fastp quality trimming at Q25, MiXCR clonotype calling, in-frame beta chains only. Rows are combined by CDR3 protein, so each entry shows the most common genes and DNA. For this sample the table gives some 140,000 distinct CDR3 sequences, of which about an eighth were detected only once. Jointly, the top ten make up roughly 4.5% of the sample. Sequencing was done on a sample of blood, either unsorted or a sorted T cell fraction (not recorded which). The receptors originated from a female donor with ankylosing spondylitis or in good health (not recorded which).

This clonotype was found a few times. This chain joins TRBV7-9 and TRBJ2-2; no reliable D call. The CDR3 covers 14 residues. Trimming left V 4 bases short and J 0 bases short, with 6 bases between. Germline CDR1 is SEHNR and CDR2 is FQNEAQ (reference sequence). In DNA form, the CDR3 reads TGTGCCAGCAGCTATACATCGAACACCGGGGAGCTGTTTTTT. Translating gives CASSYTSNTGELFF. Full variable domain (remainder filled in from reference TRBV7-9 and TRBJ2-2): DTGVSQNPRHKITKRGQNVTFRCDPISEHNRLYWYRQTLGQGPEFLTYFQNEAQLEKSRLLSDRFSAERPKGSFSTLEIQRTEQGDSAMYLCASSYTSNTGELFFGEGSRLTVL.

This clonotype was observed at least ten times. The V and J genes are TRBV29-1 and TRBJ1-1, with TRBD1 as a possible D gene (5 bases). The CDR3 is made up of 15 amino acids. In germline, CDR1 is SQVTM, CDR2 ANQGSEA. V was trimmed by 7 bases and J by 2 bases, leaving 20 bases between them. CDR3 amino acids: CSAKTAGLPNTEAFF. The DNA for the CDR3 is TGCAGCGCTAAGACCGCAGGGCTACCCAACACTGAAGCTTTCTTT.

The chain combines TRBV10-3 with TRBJ2-1; 8 positions agree with TRBD2. The CDR3 consists of 16 residues. Per the germline V gene, CDR1 is ENHRY and CDR2 is SYGVKD. V was clipped by 2 bases and J by 9 bases; unmatched bases: 12. The CDR3 sequence is CAISEGLAGGPPEQFF. The CDR3, as DNA: TGTGCCATCAGTGAGGGTCTTGCGGGAGGCCCCCCTGAGCAGTTCTTC.

There are many counts of this clonotype. The chain couples TRBV30 to TRBJ1-1, with 8 bases that match TRBD1. CDR1 and CDR2 (germline): GTSNPN, SVGIG (reference sequence). The ends lost 3 bases at V and 1 base at J; junction bases unmatched: 4. CDR3 length: 14 residues. CDR3 in amino acids: CAWRWDRQNTEAFF. The CDR3 DNA sequence: TGTGCCTGGAGATGGGACAGGCAGAACACTGAAGCTTTCTTT.

This clonotype occurred many times. The chain carries TRBV28 and TRBJ2-7; 9 nucleotides agree with TRBD1. This CDR3 is built from 16 residues. Germline V gene sequence: CDR1 MDHEN, CDR2 SYDVKM. V shed 7 bases, J shed 4 bases, and the junction held 14 bases outside the gene matches. In nucleotides, the CDR3 is TGTGCCAGCATTACAGGGGGCGGAGGACCAGGTTACGAGCAGTACTTC. This sequence encodes CASITGGGGPGYEQYF. The variable domain in full, with the rest retrieved from reference TRBV28 and TRBJ2-7, is DVKVTQSSRYLVKRTGEKVFLECVQDMDHENMFWYRQDPGLGLRLIYFSYDVKMKEKGDIPEGYSVSREKKERFSLILESASTNQTSMYLCASITGGGGPGYEQYFGPGTRLTVT.

The chain joins TRBV21-1 to TRBJ1-1; the table's D call of TRBD1 was not tested on the DNA. TRBV21-1 is marked as a pseudogene. The CDR3 is 16 residues long. The CDR3 here is CASSKGLRAGGSEAFF. The CDR3 bases are TGTGCCAGCAGCAAAGGACTTCGGGCAGGGGGTTCTGAAGCTTTCTTT.

This clonotype has a count of ten or more. The chain carries TRBV13 and TRBJ2-2, with D unclear. There are 13 residues in the CDR3. Germline CDR1 and CDR2: PRHDT and FYEKMQ (reference sequence). Trimming cost V 0 bases and J 6 bases, with 5 bases left between them. CDR3 amino acids: CASSLGVPGELFF. In DNA form, the CDR3 reads TGTGCCAGCAGCTTAGGGGTTCCCGGGGAGCTGTTTTTT.

This clonotype was found many times. The chain employs TRBV29-1 and TRBJ2-2; D not certain. The length of the CDR3 is 13 residues. The germline V and J ends were trimmed by 2 bases and 6 bases, with 10 bases remaining between them. The germline V gene encodes CDR1 SQVTM and CDR2 ANQGSEA. This CDR3 is CSVEMESSGELFF. Here the CDR3 DNA reads TGCAGCGTTGAAATGGAGAGCTCCGGGGAGCTGTTTTTT.

Ten or more counts support this clonotype. The genes are TRBV20-1 and TRBJ1-6; tentative D call: TRBD1 (6 bases). V was shortened by 3 bases and J by 6 bases, with 21 bases between the two germline ends. CDR1 and CDR2 from the germline V gene are DFQATT and SNEGSKA (reference sequence). The CDR3 loop spans 17 amino acids. The CDR3 here is CSARGGRGDSVNSPLHF. The CDR3, as DNA: TGCAGTGCTAGGGGGGGGCGCGGGGATTCGGTTAATTCACCCCTCCACTTT.

The sample holds many counts of this clonotype. The chain has TRBV12-3 or TRBV12-4 and TRBJ2-1, with 9 bases that match TRBD2. The CDR3 covers 15 residues. With V trimmed by 3 bases and J by 5 bases, 5 bases remained unmatched. Here the CDR3 DNA reads TGTGCCAGCAGTTTTACGGCGGGAGGGAACAATGAGCAGTTCTTC. It specifies CASSFTAGGNNEQFF.

In this sample, this clonotype turned up many times. This chain uses TRBV12-3 or TRBV12-4 with TRBJ2-5; the D is unclear. The CDR3 length is 11 residues. V lost 4 bases and J 5 bases, leaving 5 bases between the germline ends. The DNA for the CDR3 is TGTGCCAGCAGTTCCTCGGAGACCCAGTACTTC. Protein product: CASSSSETQYF.

This clonotype was seen at least ten times. This chain connects TRBV3-1 to TRBJ2-4, with D hard to call. Germline CDR1 is LGHDT and CDR2 is YNNKEL (reference sequence). Trimming cost V 1 base and J 9 bases, with 10 bases left between them. The CDR3 is 13 amino acids. The CDR3 spells CASSQGRVGIQYF. Written as DNA, the CDR3 is TGTGCCAGCAGCCAAGGACGAGTTGGCATTCAGTACTTC. The full variable domain, rest sourced from reference TRBV3-1 and TRBJ2-4, is DTAVSQTPKYLVTQMGNDKSIKCEQNLGHDTMYWYKQDSKKFLKIMFSYNNKELIINETVPNRFSPKSPDKAHLNLHINSLELGDSAVYFCASSQGRVGIQYFGAGTRLSVL.

This clonotype was recorded at least ten times. The chain combines TRBV10-3 with TRBJ1-2; maybe TRBD1 (5 bases). V gave up 8 bases and J gave up 4 bases, with 14 bases separating them. The CDR3 is 13 amino acids. Looked up from germline, CDR1 is ENHRY and CDR2 is SYGVKD. The CDR3 coding sequence is TGTGCCATCGGGGATGGGGGGACCTATGGCTACACCTTC. It yields the protein CAIGDGGTYGYTF.

This clonotype was picked up many times. The chain joins TRBV11-2 to TRBJ2-7; D call uncertain. The CDR3 extends over 14 amino acids. The germline V gene encodes CDR1 SGHAT and CDR2 FQNNGV. The V end lost 5 bases, the J end lost 3 bases, and 14 bases lay between the germline ends. The CDR3 is CASSPPMGVYEQYF. CDR3 nucleotide sequence: TGTGCCAGCAGCCCTCCGATGGGTGTCTACGAGCAGTACTTC.

At least ten counts were recorded for this clonotype. The rearrangement joins TRBV20-1 to TRBJ1-1; D may be TRBD1 (5 bases). Deletions cut 6 bases from V and 4 bases from J, with 24 bases between. The CDR3 is 16 amino acids. CDR1 is DFQATT, CDR2 SNEGSKA, per germline (reference sequence). CDR3 nucleotides: TGCAGTGCGCCCGGACACGGAGGGGTTTTGTCCACTGAAGCTTTCTTT. This codes for CSAPGHGGVLSTEAFF.

This clonotype has just a few counts. The V gene is TRBV11-2, the J gene TRBJ2-7; D is unclear. V was clipped by 1 base and J by 1 base, with 8 bases between them. Looked up from germline, CDR1 is SGHAT and CDR2 is FQNNGV. The CDR3 runs to 14 residues. The CDR3 sequence is CASSLVSPSYEQYF. The DNA of the CDR3 is TGTGCCAGCAGCTTAGTGTCACCGTCCTACGAGCAGTACTTC.

This clonotype has ten or more counts. The V call is TRBV5-1, the J call TRBJ1-1; a possible D gene is TRBD1 (6 bases). CDR3 size: 16 residues. V lost 4 bases, J lost 4 bases, and 20 bases lay in between. Germline V CDR1 and CDR2: SGHRS, YFSETQ. This CDR3 reads CASSHREQGSSTEAFF. The CDR3 DNA sequence: TGCGCCAGCAGCCACCGCGAACAGGGTTCGTCCACTGAAGCTTTCTTT.

This clonotype was seen repeatedly, ten times or more. This chain uses TRBV20-1 with TRBJ1-5; 7 nucleotides agree with TRBD1. The junction had 1 base not matched to a gene; V was cut back by 4 bases and J by 4 bases. This CDR3 region has 12 residues. CDR1 and CDR2 (germline): DFQATT, SNEGSKA (reference sequence). The CDR3: CSAKGQNQPQHF. The CDR3 DNA reads as TGCAGTGCTAAGGGACAGAATCAGCCCCAGCATTTT.

This clonotype has just a few counts. The genes are TRBV20-1 and TRBJ1-1, with TRBD1 matching 7 bases. The CDR3 is 14 amino acids. V dropped 5 bases and J dropped 3; count of bases not matched to a gene: 9. Germline CDR1 reads DFQATT; CDR2 reads SNEGSKA (reference sequence). Here the CDR3 DNA reads TGCAGTGCTCCACCAGGGGGAGGGGACACTGAAGCTTTCTTT. This encodes CSAPPGGGDTEAFF.

This clonotype showed up many times. The chain employs TRBV20-1 and TRBJ2-3, with D unresolved. V lost 3 bases to trimming and J lost 6 bases, with 10 bases between them. Germline V lookup: CDR1 DFQATT, CDR2 SNEGSKA (reference sequence). The CDR3 has 12 amino acids. CDR3 sequence reads: CSASVPPDTQYF. DNA for the CDR3: TGCAGTGCTAGCGTTCCCCCGGATACGCAGTATTTT.

This chain connects TRBV14 to TRBJ2-3; perhaps D is TRBD1 or TRBD2 (5 bases each). V lost 1 base and J lost 4, with 12 bases in between. Germline V gene data show CDR1 as SGHDN and CDR2 as FVKESK. CDR3 length: 15 residues. CDR3 DNA: TGTGCCAGCAGCCAAGCCGTGGGGCGGGCAGATACGCAGTATTTT. Its translation: CASSQAVGRADTQYF. Using reference TRBV14 and TRBJ2-3 for the parts outside the CDR3, the full variable domain is EAGVTQFPSHSVIEKGQTVTLRCDPISGHDNLYWYRRVMGKEIKFLLHFVKESKQDESGMPNNRFLAERTGGTYSTLKVQPAELEDSGVYFCASSQAVGRADTQYFGPGTRLTVL.

This clonotype was counted between two and nine times. The chain combines TRBV20-1 with TRBJ2-5; D is unresolved. This CDR3 contains 13 residues. V dropped 4 bases and J dropped 2 bases, with 11 bases sitting between them. CDR1 DFQATT and CDR2 SNEGSKA come from the germline V gene (reference sequence). The CDR3 region has the DNA TGCAGTGCTAAGCCCCATGGGCAAGAGACCCAGTACTTC. Protein product: CSAKPHGQETQYF.

This clonotype was recorded at least ten times. The chain combines TRBV5-1 with TRBJ2-6; TRBD1 aligns across 11 bases. The length of the CDR3 is 18 residues. J gave up 0 bases and V 3 bases, and 5 bases lay outside the gene matches. Germline CDR1 reads SGHRS; CDR2 reads YFSETQ. The CDR3 here is CASSWTGTGGSGANVLTF. In DNA form, the CDR3 reads TGCGCCAGCAGCTGGACCGGGACAGGGGGCTCTGGGGCCAACGTCCTGACTTTC.

The rearrangement uses TRBV2 and TRBJ2-5; no reliable D call. V lost 6 bases and J lost 7, with 12 bases in between. The length of the CDR3 is 12 residues. CDR1 is SNHLY, CDR2 FYNNEI, per germline. The CDR3 loop is CASRDPSGTQYF. CDR3 in DNA: TGTGCCAGCAGAGATCCGTCGGGGACCCAGTACTTC.

CDR3 sequence: CASSLKVKTISYEQYF. The DNA of the CDR3 is TGTGCCAGCAGCTTAAAGGTTAAGACCATCTCCTACGAGCAGTACTTC. V gene TRBV7-2 combines with J gene TRBJ2-7; D gene ambiguous. Trimming cost V 2 bases and J 0 bases, with 14 bases left between them. The CDR3 covers 16 residues. The V gene's germline CDR1 is SGHTA and CDR2 FQGNSA.

This clonotype has just a few counts. The genes are TRBV28 and TRBJ1-1; TRBD1 is a possible D gene (5 bases). Germline CDR1 and CDR2: MDHEN and SYDVKM. CDR3 length: 14 amino acids. V lost 3 bases, J lost 6 bases, and 14 bases lay in between. The CDR3 reads CASSFGGSTPEAFF. The CDR3 DNA follows: TGTGCCAGCAGTTTTGGGGGATCCACTCCTGAAGCTTTCTTT.

Concerning this clonotype: Just one base apart from a much larger clone, this may be a read error. CDR3 coding DNA: TGCAGCGTTGCGGGGACCGGATACTCTGGAAACACCTTATATTTT. Translation gives CSVAGTGYSGNTLYF. This rearrangement joins TRBV29-1 to TRBJ1-3; a possible D gene is TRBD1 (5 bases). The CDR3 is 15 residues long. Germline V gene lookup returns CDR1 SQVTM and CDR2 ANQGSEA.

V and J are TRBV12-3 or TRBV12-4 and TRBJ2-1, with 11 bases identical to TRBD1. The CDR3 sequence is 15 residues long. V shed 6 bases and J 10 bases; nucleotides not matched to a gene: 11. The CDR3 reads CASSTGQGAFNEQFF. CDR3 coding DNA: TGTGCCAGCAGCACCGGACAGGGGGCTTTCAACGAGCAGTTCTTC.

The table lists this clonotype with a few counts. The DNA for the CDR3 is TGTGCCAGCTCCCCCTCCGCGACAGGGACCTATGGCTACACCTTC. This sequence encodes CASSPSATGTYGYTF. The rearrangement links TRBV2 to TRBJ1-2; 7 nucleotides match TRBD1. CDR1 and CDR2 from the germline V gene are SNHLY and FYNNEI. The CDR3 contains 15 residues. The V gene end was trimmed by 8 bases and the J gene end by 4 bases; junction bases not matched to a gene: 13. Filled out from reference TRBV2 and TRBJ1-2, the complete variable domain reads EPEVTQTPSHQVTQMGQEVILRCVPISNHLYFYWYRQILGQKVEFLVSFYNNEISEKSEIFDDQFSVERPDGSNFTLKIRSTKLEDSAMYFCASSPSATGTYGYTFGSGTRLTVV.

The chain has TRBV28 and TRBJ2-5, with 7 bases aligning to TRBD1. Trimming took 7 bases from V and 3 from J; bases not matched to a gene: 5. This CDR3 has 13 residues. The V gene's germline CDR1 is MDHEN and CDR2 SYDVKM. Here the CDR3 reads CASNPDREETQYF. Written as DNA, the CDR3 is TGTGCCAGCAACCCAGACAGGGAAGAGACCCAGTACTTC.

This clonotype was detected ten times or more. The rearrangement joins TRBV7-9 to TRBJ1-1; the match to TRBD1 covers 9 bases. This CDR3 spans 13 amino acids. The germline CDR1 and CDR2 sequences are SEHNR and FQNEAQ (reference sequence). With 4 bases clipped from V and 4 bases from J, the junction kept 1 base outside the gene matches. CDR3 nucleotide sequence: TGTGCCAGCAGCTGGGACAGGGCCACTGAAGCTTTCTTT. Protein product: CASSWDRATEAFF.

The sample holds many counts of this clonotype. The chain employs TRBV27 and TRBJ1-4; D possibly corresponds to TRBD1 (6 bases). The V gene lost 5 bases and the J gene lost 5 bases, with 15 bases spanning the gap. The CDR3 runs 15 residues. Germline CDR1 is MNHEY and CDR2 is SMNVEV (reference sequence). CDR3 DNA sequence: TGTGCCAGCAGTAACTACGGGACACACAATGAAAAACTGTTTTTT. This encodes CASSNYGTHNEKLFF.